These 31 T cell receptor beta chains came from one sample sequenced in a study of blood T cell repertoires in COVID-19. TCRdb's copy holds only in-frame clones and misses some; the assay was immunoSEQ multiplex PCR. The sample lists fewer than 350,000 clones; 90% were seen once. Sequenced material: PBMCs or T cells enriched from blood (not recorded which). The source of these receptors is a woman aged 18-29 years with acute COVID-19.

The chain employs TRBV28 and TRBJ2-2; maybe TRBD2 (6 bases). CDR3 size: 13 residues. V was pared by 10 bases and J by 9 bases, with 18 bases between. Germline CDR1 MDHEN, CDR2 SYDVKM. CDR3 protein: CATPGVIARELFF. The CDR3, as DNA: TGTGCCACCCCGGGAGTTATAGCGCGGGAGCTGTTTTTT.

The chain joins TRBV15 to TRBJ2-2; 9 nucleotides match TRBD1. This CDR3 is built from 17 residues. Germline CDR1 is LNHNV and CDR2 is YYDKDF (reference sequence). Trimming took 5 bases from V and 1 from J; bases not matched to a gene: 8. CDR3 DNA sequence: TGTGCCACCAGCCTGCTACAGGGGGCTAGGAACACCGGGGAGCTGTTTTTT. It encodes CATSLLQGARNTGELFF.

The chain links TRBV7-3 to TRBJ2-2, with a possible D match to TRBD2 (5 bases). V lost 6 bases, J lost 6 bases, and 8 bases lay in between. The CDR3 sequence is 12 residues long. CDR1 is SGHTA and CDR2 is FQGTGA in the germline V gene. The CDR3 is CASRLGSGELFF. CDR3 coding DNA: TGTGCCAGCAGACTAGGGTCCGGGGAGCTGTTTTTT.

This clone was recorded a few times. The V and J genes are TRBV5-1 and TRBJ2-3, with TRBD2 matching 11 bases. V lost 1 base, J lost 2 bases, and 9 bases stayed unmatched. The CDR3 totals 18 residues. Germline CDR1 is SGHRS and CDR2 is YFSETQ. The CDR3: CASSLPSGTSGNTDTQYF. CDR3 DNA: TGCGCCAGCAGCTTGCCCTCGGGGACTAGCGGTAACACAGATACGCAGTATTTT.

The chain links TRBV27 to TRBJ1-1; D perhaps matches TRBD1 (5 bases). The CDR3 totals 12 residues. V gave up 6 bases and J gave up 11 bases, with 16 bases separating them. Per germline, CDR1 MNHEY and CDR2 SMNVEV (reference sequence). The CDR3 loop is CASSLVGGRAFF. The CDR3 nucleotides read TGTGCCAGCAGCCTGGTGGGGGGTAGGGCTTTCTTT.

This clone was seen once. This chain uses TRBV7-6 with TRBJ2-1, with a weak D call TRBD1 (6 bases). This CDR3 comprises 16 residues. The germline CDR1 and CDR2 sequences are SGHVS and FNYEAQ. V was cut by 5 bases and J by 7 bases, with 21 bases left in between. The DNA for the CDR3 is TGTGCCAGCAGCCCCATCCTGAAACAGGGCGGGAATGAGCAGTTCTTC. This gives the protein CASSPILKQGGNEQFF.

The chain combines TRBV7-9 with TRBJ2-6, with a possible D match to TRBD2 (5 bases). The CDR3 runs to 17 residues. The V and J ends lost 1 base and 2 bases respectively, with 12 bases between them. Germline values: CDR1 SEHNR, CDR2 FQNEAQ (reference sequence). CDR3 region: CASSLGARGPGANVLTF. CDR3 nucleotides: TGTGCCAGCAGCTTAGGGGCCCGCGGGCCTGGGGCCAACGTCCTGACTTTC.

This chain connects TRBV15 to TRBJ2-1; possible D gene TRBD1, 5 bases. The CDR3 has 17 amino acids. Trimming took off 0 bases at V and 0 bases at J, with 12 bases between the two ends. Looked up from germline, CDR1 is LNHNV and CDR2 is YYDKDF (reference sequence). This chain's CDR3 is CATSRDEWGRSYNEQFF. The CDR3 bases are TGTGCCACCAGCAGAGATGAGTGGGGCCGCTCCTACAATGAGCAGTTCTTC.

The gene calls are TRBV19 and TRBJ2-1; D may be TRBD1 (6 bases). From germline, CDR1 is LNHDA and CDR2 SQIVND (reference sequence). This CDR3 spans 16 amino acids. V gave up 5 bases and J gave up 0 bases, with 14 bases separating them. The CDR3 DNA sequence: TGTGCCAGTAGTTCAATAGGGGGTAGCTCCTACAATGAGCAGTTCTTC. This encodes CASSSIGGSSYNEQFF. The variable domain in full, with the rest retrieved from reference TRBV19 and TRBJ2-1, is DGGITQSPKYLFRKEGQNVTLSCEQNLNHDAMYWYRQDPGQGLRLIYYSQIVNDFQKGDIAEGYSVSREKKESFPLTVTSAQKNPTAFYLCASSSIGGSSYNEQFFGPGTRLTVL.

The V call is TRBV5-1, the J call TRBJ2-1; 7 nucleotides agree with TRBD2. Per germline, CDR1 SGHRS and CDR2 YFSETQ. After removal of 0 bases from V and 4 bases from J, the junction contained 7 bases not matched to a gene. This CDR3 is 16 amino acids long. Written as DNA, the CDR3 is TGCGCCAGCAGCTTGGCCCCGGGGGGAGGGTACAATGAGCAGTTCTTC. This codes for CASSLAPGGGYNEQFF.

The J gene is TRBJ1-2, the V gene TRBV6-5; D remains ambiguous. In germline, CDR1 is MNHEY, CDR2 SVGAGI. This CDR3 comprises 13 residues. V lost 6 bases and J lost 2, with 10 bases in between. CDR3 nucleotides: TGTGCCAGCAGCAGAGTGGAGAACTATGGCTACACCTTC. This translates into CASSRVENYGYTF.

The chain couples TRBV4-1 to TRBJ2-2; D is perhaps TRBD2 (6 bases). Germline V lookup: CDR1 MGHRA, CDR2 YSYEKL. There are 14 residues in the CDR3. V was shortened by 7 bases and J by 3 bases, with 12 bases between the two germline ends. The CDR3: CASNVEGYTGELFF. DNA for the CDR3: TGCGCCAGCAATGTGGAGGGGTACACCGGGGAGCTGTTTTTT.

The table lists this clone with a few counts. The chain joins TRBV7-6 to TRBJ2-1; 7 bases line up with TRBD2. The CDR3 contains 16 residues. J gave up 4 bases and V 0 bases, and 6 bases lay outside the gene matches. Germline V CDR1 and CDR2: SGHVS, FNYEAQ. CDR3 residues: CASSLAWSSGYNEQFF. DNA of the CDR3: TGTGCCAGCAGCTTAGCGTGGTCTAGCGGATACAATGAGCAGTTCTTC.

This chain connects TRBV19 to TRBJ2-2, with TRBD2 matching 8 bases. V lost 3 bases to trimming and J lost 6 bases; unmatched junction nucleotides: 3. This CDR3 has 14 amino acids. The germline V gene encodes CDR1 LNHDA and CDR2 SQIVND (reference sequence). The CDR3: CASSIMREAGELFF. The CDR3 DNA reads TGTGCCAGTAGTATTATGCGGGAGGCCGGGGAGCTGTTTTTT.

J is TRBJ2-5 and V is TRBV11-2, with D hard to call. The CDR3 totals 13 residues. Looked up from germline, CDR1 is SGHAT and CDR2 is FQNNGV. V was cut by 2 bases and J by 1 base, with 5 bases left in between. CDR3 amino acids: CASSLSVQETQYF. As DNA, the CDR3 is TGTGCCAGCAGCTTAAGCGTCCAAGAGACCCAGTACTTC.

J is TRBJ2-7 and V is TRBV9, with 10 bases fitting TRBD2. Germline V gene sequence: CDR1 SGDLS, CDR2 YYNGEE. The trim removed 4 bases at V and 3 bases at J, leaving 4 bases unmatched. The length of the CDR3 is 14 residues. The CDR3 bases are TGTGCCAGCAGCCCTACTAGCGGGGACTACGAGCAGTACTTC. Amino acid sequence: CASSPTSGDYEQYF.

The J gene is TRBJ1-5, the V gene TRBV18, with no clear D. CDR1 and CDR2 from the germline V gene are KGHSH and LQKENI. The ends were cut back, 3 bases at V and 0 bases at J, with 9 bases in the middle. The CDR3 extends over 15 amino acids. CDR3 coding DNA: TGTGCCAGCTCACCTCTCCCGGTTAGCAATCAGCCCCAGCATTTT. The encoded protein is CASSPLPVSNQPQHF.

This chain's CDR3 is CASSSRNEKLFF. The CDR3 DNA reads as TGTGCCAGCAGCAGTCGGAATGAAAAACTGTTTTTT. This chain links TRBV21-1 with TRBJ1-4. TRBV21-1 is a pseudogene segment. This CDR3 has 12 amino acids.

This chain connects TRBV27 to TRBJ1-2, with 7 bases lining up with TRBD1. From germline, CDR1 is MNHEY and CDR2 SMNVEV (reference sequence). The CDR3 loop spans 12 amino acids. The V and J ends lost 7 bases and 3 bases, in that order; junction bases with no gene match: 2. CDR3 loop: CASKGADYGYTF. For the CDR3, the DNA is TGTGCCAGCAAGGGGGCGGACTATGGCTACACCTTC.

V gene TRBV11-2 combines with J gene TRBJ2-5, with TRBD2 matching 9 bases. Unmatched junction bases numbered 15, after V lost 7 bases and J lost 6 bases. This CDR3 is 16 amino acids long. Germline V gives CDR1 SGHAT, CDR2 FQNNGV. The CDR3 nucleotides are TGTGCCAGCAACAAGCAGCGGGAGGAGGTACGGCAGACCCAGTACTTC. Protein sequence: CASNKQREEVRQTQYF.

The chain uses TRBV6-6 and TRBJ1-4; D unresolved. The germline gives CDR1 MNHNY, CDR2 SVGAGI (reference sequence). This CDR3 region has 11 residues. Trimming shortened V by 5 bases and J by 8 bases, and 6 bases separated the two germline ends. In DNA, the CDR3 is TGTGCCAGCAGTCGTGAGGAAAAACTGTTTTTT. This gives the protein CASSREEKLFF.

The CDR3 reads CASSLLQGKLFF. DNA of the CDR3: TGTGCCAGCAGTTTACTCCAGGGAAAACTGTTTTTT. This chain links TRBV12-3 or TRBV12-4 with TRBJ1-4; TRBD1 might be the D (5 bases). Deletions cut 2 bases from V and 10 bases from J, with 8 bases between. This CDR3 spans 12 amino acids.

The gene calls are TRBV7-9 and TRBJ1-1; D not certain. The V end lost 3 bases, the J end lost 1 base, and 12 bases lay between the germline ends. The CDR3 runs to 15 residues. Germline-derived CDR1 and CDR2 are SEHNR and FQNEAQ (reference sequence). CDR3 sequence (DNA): TGTGCCAGCAGCTTGCAGTCCAGTAAGAACACTGAAGCTTTCTTT. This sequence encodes CASSLQSSKNTEAFF.

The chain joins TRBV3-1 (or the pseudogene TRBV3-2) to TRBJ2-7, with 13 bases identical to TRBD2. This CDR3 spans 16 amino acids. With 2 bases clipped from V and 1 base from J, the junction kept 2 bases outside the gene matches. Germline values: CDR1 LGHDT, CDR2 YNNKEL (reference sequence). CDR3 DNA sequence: TGTGCCAGCAGCCAACGGGGACTAGCGGGGTCCTACGAGCAGTACTTC. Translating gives CASSQRGLAGSYEQYF.

The CDR3 protein is CASSFRVGTQYF. The DNA for the CDR3 is TGTGCCAGCAGCTTCCGGGTTGGGACCCAGTACTTC. This rearrangement joins TRBV5-6 to TRBJ2-5; D call uncertain. V was clipped by 2 bases and J by 7 bases, with 9 bases between them. Germline V gene data show CDR1 as SGHDT and CDR2 as YYEEEE. CDR3 size: 12 residues.

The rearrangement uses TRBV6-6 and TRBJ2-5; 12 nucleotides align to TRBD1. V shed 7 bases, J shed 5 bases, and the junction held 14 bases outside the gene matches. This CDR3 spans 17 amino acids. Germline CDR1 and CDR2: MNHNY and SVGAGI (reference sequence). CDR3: CASIRTSGTGGRETQYF. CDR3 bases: TGTGCCAGCATTCGTACATCTGGGACAGGGGGCAGGGAGACCCAGTACTTC.

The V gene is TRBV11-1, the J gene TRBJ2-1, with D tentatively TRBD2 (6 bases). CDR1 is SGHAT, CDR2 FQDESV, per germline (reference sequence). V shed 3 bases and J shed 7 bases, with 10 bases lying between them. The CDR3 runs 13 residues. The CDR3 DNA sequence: TGTGCCAGCAGCTTTAGCGGAATAAATGAGCAGTTCTTC. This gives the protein CASSFSGINEQFF.

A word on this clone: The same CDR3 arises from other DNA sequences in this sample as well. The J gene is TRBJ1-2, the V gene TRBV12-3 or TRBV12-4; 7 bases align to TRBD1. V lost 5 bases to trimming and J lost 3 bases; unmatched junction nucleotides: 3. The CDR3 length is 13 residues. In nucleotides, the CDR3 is TGTGCCAGCAGTCCACAGGGGTACTATGGCTACACCTTC. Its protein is CASSPQGYYGYTF.

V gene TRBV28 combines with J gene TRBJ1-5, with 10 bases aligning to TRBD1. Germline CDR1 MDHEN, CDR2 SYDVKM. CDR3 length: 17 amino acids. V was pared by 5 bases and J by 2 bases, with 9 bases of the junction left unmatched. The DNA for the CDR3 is TGTGCCAGCAGTCCAAGGACAGGGGGTTACGGCAATCAGCCCCAGCATTTT. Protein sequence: CASSPRTGGYGNQPQHF.

The chain's CDR3 is CASSLGGGPSSYEQYF. The CDR3 DNA follows: TGCGCCAGCAGCTTGGGGGGGGGCCCCAGCTCCTACGAGCAGTACTTC. This sequence joins TRBV5-1 and TRBJ2-7; weak D call: TRBD2 (7 bases). The CDR3 loop spans 16 amino acids. In germline, CDR1 is SGHRS, CDR2 YFSETQ. Trimming stripped 0 bases from V and 0 bases from J, with 13 bases between.

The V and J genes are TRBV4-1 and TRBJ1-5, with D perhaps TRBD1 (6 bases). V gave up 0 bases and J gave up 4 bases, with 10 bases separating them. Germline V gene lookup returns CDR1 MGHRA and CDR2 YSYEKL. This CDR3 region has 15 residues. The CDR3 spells CASSQDRQGNQPQHF. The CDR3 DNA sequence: TGCGCCAGCAGCCAAGATCGGCAGGGGAATCAGCCCCAGCATTTT.